This record looks at one T cell receptor beta chain sequence and its context. In assigning cohorts, the study relied on participant-reported clinical history. As processed by the authors: How many nucleated cells were present was estimated from reference gene primer amplification. Some clones are missing from TCRdb's copy, which holds only in-frame ones; the method was immunoSEQ multiplex PCR. V and J calls and clone size are as listed in that table; D and trimming were resolved from the DNA. The table has 300,000 to 400,000 clones, roughly 90% seen once. V lost 6 bases to trimming and J lost 1 base; unmatched junction nucleotides: 2. The CDR3 extends over 13 amino acids. CDR1 and CDR2 from the germline V gene are LNHDA and SQIVND (reference sequence). This sample was included in a study of blood T cell repertoires in COVID-19. Study-level information: PBMCs, B-cell-depleted T cells, or T cells provided the cDNA or gDNA that made up the material.

Source material: PBMCs or T cells enriched from blood (not recorded which). The chain uses TRBV19 and TRBJ1-1; 7 nucleotides match TRBD1. This clonotype originated in a young woman with acute COVID-19. As DNA, the CDR3 is TGTGCCAGTAGGTGGGACAGGAACACTGAAGCTTTCTTT. Protein product: CASRWDRNTEAFF. The full variable domain, completed using reference TRBV19 and TRBJ1-1, is DGGITQSPKYLFRKEGQNVTLSCEQNLNHDAMYWYRQDPGQGLRLIYYSQIVNDFQKGDIAEGYSVSREKKESFPLTVTSAQKNPTAFYLCASRWDRNTEAFFGQGTRLTVV.